This TCR beta chain was sequenced during a study of human T cells and chemical hapten exposure. Findings and caveats of the study: Expanded TCRs produced significantly more large CDR3 similarity clusters than controls did.

Stated time point: patch test 1, 2 weeks after DPC sensitization. Described treatment: therapeutic diphenylcyclopropenone sensitization with weekly scalp DPC. TCRdb reanalysed the RACE reads using MiXCR and keeps one entry per CDR3 protein. This table holds around 340,000 distinct CDR3 sequences, around 7% found once. As concerns this clonotype: Its antigen is currently unknown.

This CDR3 contains 13 residues. CDR1 MGHDK and CDR2 SYGVNS come from the germline V gene. After removal of 8 bases from V and 7 bases from J, the junction contained 6 bases not matched to a gene. The rearrangement links TRBV25-1 to TRBJ1-4, with TRBD1 identical over 8 bases. This sample comprised whole blood, obtained in connection with sensitization to the hapten diphenylcyclopropenone (DPC). This receptor was obtained from a woman between 18 and 29 years old with alopecia areata. Some clones in this sample may be carry-over from other donors' samples. DNA of the CDR3: TGTGCCAGCCGGACAGGGAATGCTGAAAAACTGTTTTTT. It yields the protein CASRTGNAEKLFF.